This T cell receptor (beta chain) is from a study of blood T cell repertoires in COVID-19. This table comes from immunoSEQ multiplex PCR, and its TCRdb copy is limited to in-frame clones, with some not included. The sample includes about 170,000 clones, around four fifths of them seen just once. The TCR originated in a woman of 80 years or more with COVID-19, enrolled during active disease. Sequencing input: peripheral blood.

The CDR3 here is CASSRAYEQYF. The CDR3 DNA sequence: TGTGCCAGCAGCCGGGCCTACGAGCAGTACTTC. V gene TRBV7-2 combines with J gene TRBJ2-7; D is undetermined. CDR1 SGHTA and CDR2 FQGNSA come from the germline V gene. The length of the CDR3 is 11 residues. Deletions cut 5 bases from V and 2 bases from J, with 4 bases between.